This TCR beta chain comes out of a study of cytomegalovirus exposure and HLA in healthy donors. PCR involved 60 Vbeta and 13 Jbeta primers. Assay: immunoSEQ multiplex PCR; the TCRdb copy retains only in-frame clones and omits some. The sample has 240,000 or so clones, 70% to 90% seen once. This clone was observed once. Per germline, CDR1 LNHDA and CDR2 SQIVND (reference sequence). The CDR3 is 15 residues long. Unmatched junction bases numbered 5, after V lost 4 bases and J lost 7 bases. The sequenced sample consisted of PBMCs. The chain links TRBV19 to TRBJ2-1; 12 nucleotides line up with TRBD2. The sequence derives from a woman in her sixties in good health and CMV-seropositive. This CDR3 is CASSTPGLAGNEQFF. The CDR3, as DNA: TGTGCCAGTAGTACCCCCGGACTAGCGGGGAATGAGCAGTTCTTC.